This T cell receptor beta chain was recorded in a study of cytomegalovirus exposure and HLA in healthy donors. Assay: immunoSEQ multiplex PCR; the TCRdb copy retains only in-frame clones and omits some. The sample lists under 150,000 clones, 70% to 90% occurring once. Study-wide results and limits: CMV antigen specificity of a few CMV-associated chains was confirmed in vitro. According to a subsequent analysis, TCR clusters identified in the first cohort showed a tendency to co-occur across the roughly 130 validation repertoires. The authors listed 150 to 200 TCR beta chains as cytomegalovirus-associated.

V dropped 1 base and J dropped 3 bases, with 4 bases sitting between them. The CDR3 covers 13 residues. Germline CDR1 reads SGHAT; CDR2 reads FQNNGV. The donors were part of the validation cohort, which consisted of some 120 subjects and was separate from the first cohort of 666 subjects. This clone has more than one count but fewer than ten. Its antigen is unknown. The V call is TRBV11-2, the J call TRBJ1-5; D is unresolved. This TCR derives from a young man in good health and CMV-seropositive. Sequenced material: PBMCs. The CDR3 here is CASSLAVNQPQHF. The CDR3, as DNA: TGTGCCAGCAGCTTAGCAGTCAATCAGCCCCAGCATTTT.